The entry below gives a single TCR beta chain sequence along with its context. Antigen unknown. Investigators profiled TCR beta VDJ and CDR3 from genomic DNA template. TCRdb redid the calling of the reads with MiXCR, one entry per CDR3 protein. The repertoire holds hundreds of thousands of distinct CDR3 sequences, with about 56% as singletons. The data derive from a study of CD8+CD57+ T cells in acquired aplastic anemia. About the research overall: Roughly 3 ug was the average amount of DNA from sorted CD4+ and CD8+ cells.

Germline CDR1 reads WNHNN; CDR2 reads SYGVQD (reference sequence). V lost 7 bases and J lost 0, with 14 bases in between. This CDR3 spans 15 amino acids. General study results and limits: Around 30 sequences, all CD8+ CDR3, were shared between patients and controls. Patients showed no significant difference from controls in CD8+ Simpson's diversity.

This TCR derives from a human donor with severe aplastic anemia or a healthy control (not recorded which). The rearrangement joins TRBV10-1 to TRBJ2-3, with D possibly matching TRBD2 (6 bases). Input material: sorted CD4+, CD8+, or CD8+CD57+ T cells (not recorded which) from PBMCs. CDR3 in DNA: TGCGCCAGCAAGACTCTAGCGACTAGCACAGATACGCAGTATTTT. Its translation: CASKTLATSTDTQYF.